Described below is a single T cell receptor beta chain sequence and its context. What it binds is not known. Caucasian individuals from Russia who were healthy and aged roughly 6 to 90 acted as donors. This entry belongs to a study of blood T cells in healthy people across ages. Study-wide points: Donor CMV infection status was unknown, possibly confounding age-related changes in expanded clonotypes. Across samples, TCR beta diversity tracked strongly with naive T cell percentage. Age brought a roughly linear fall in TCR beta diversity measured per million T cells.

Primed by a sample-barcoded 5' primer and a J-beta primer mix, a second PCR proceeded for 7 to 11 cycles. One entry per CDR3 protein results from TCRdb running MiXCR on the 5' RACE reads. The sample lists approximately 830,000 distinct CDR3 sequences, 62% occurring once. CDR1 SQVTM and CDR2 ANQGSEA come from the germline V gene. The J segment lost 9 bases and the V segment lost 3 bases, leaving 5 bases of the junction unmatched. This CDR3 region has 15 residues. The sequence came from a man aged 30 to 45 in good health. The J gene is TRBJ2-1, the V gene TRBV29-1; 16 bases fit TRBD2. Sequencing used blood. The CDR3 bases are TGCAGCGTTGAGGGACTAGCGGGGGGGAGGGGTGAGCAGTTCTTC. It yields the protein CSVEGLAGGRGEQFF.